This T cell receptor (beta chain) was found in a study of blood T cell repertoires in COVID-19. Across the whole study: Both acute and convalescent COVID-19 samples were obtained from the United States, Italy and Spain. The analysed material was cDNA or gDNA that came from T cells, B-cell-depleted T cells, or PBMCs.

The CDR3 extends over 14 amino acids. The V gene's germline CDR1 is SEHNR and CDR2 FQNEAQ (reference sequence). V was cut by 4 bases and J by 7 bases, with 14 bases left in between. Among Cohort 3 donors, those recovered had two negative PCRs, clearance, or symptom resolution. Authors' methods: From reference gene primer amplification, estimates of nucleated cell counts were derived. Produced via immunoSEQ multiplex PCR; TCRdb's table is partial and in-frame only. V and J calls and clone size are those listed in that table; D and trimming were worked out from the DNA. The sample consists of roughly 310,000 clones, roughly 90% of them appearing once.

The rearrangement uses TRBV7-9 and TRBJ2-1, with D possibly TRBD2 on 6 matching bases. The receptor was isolated from a man in his 60s who had recovered from COVID-19. The sequencing sample was made of PBMCs or T cells enriched from blood (not recorded which). CDR3 sequence reads: CASSSRDSQNEQFF. The CDR3 nucleotides are TGTGCCAGCAGCTCCCGGGACTCCCAGAATGAGCAGTTCTTC.